These 6 T cell receptor beta chains were all obtained from the same sample, sequenced in a study of blood T cells in healthy people across ages. A J-beta primer mix and a sample-barcoded 5' primer were used in a second PCR of about 7 to 12 cycles. TCRdb reprocessed the 5' RACE reads via MiXCR and lists one record per CDR3 protein. The table has 1.8 million or so distinct CDR3 sequences, roughly 43% seen once; the top ten hold about 23%. The specimen was blood. Source of these receptors: a human donor in good health.

The rearrangement links TRBV6-6 to TRBJ2-7, with D uncertain. Trimming left V 2 bases short and J 0 bases short, with 5 bases between. The CDR3 extends over 13 amino acids. Germline V gives CDR1 MNHNY, CDR2 SVGAGI (reference sequence). Here the CDR3 reads CASSYVNSYEQYF. The CDR3 DNA is TGTGCCAGCAGTTACGTAAACTCCTACGAGCAGTACTTC.

This clonotype has only one observation. V and J are TRBV10-3 and TRBJ1-5; D not certain. The V gene lost 0 bases and the J gene lost 7 bases, with 13 bases spanning the gap. The CDR3 is made up of 15 amino acids. The germline V gene has CDR1 ENHRY and CDR2 SYGVKD. The CDR3 DNA is TGTGCCATCAGTGAGTCGGTGGGCGCAGGACAGCCCCAGCATTTT. Its protein is CAISESVGAGQPQHF.

The chain has TRBV6-2 or TRBV6-3 and TRBJ1-1, with D unresolved. The CDR3 has 14 residues. CDR1 and CDR2 from the germline V gene are MNHEY and SVGEGT. V was cut by 2 bases and J by 1 base, with 8 bases left in between. The CDR3 nucleotides read TGTGCCAGCAGTTACACCCTCAAGAACACTGAAGCTTTCTTT. The encoded protein is CASSYTLKNTEAFF.

Notes on this clonotype: Because the CDR3 is missing its conserved closing phenylalanine or tryptophan, this is likely a read error. The gene calls are TRBV4-3 and TRBJ1-6; D might be TRBD1 (5 bases). The CDR3 covers 17 residues. Germline V gene data show CDR1 as LGHNA and CDR2 as YSLEER. Trimming shortened V by 0 bases and J by 0 bases, and 9 bases separated the two germline ends. CDR3 sequence reads: CASSQEWGSSYNSPLHC. The CDR3 DNA is TGCGCCAGCAGCCAAGAATGGGGGAGCTCCTATAATTCACCCCTCCACTGT.

The sample holds many counts of this clonotype. This sequence joins TRBV6-5 and TRBJ1-2; no firm D call. Germline CDR1 MNHEY, CDR2 SVGAGI. The CDR3 is made up of 13 amino acids. V was clipped by 4 bases and J by 5 bases, with 11 bases between them. The CDR3 DNA reads as TGTGCCAGCAGTTCCCAATATGGTTATGGCTACACCTTC. It is translated as CASSSQYGYGYTF.

The chain combines TRBV11-2 with TRBJ2-1; weak D call: TRBD2 (5 bases). This CDR3 comprises 15 residues. Trimming cost V 1 base and J 4 bases, with 11 bases left between them. Germline assignment: CDR1 SGHAT and CDR2 FQNNGV. CDR3 sequence: CASSLVITGYNEQFF. DNA of the CDR3: TGTGCCAGCAGCTTAGTAATAACGGGATACAATGAGCAGTTCTTC. The full variable domain, rest sourced from reference TRBV11-2 and TRBJ2-1, is EAGVAQSPRYKIIEKRQSVAFWCNPISGHATLYWYQQILGQGPKLLIQFQNNGVVDDSQLPKDRFSAERLKGVDSTLKIQPAKLEDSAVYLCASSLVITGYNEQFFGPGTRLTVL.